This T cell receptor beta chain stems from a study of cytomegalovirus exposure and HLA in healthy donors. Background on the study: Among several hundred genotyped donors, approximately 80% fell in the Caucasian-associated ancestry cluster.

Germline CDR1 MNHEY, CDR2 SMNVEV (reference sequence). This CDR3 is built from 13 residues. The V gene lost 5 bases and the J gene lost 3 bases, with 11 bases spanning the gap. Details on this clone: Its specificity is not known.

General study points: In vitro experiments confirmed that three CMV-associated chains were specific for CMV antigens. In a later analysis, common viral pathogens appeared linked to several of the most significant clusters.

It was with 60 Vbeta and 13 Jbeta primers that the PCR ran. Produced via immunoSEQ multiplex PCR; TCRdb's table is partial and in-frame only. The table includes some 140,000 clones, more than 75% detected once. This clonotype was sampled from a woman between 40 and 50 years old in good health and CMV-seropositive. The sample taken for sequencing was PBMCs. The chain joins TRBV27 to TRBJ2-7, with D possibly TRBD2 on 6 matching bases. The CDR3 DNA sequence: TGTGCCAGCAGTCTGGGACTTCACTACGAGCAGTACTTC. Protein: CASSLGLHYEQYF.